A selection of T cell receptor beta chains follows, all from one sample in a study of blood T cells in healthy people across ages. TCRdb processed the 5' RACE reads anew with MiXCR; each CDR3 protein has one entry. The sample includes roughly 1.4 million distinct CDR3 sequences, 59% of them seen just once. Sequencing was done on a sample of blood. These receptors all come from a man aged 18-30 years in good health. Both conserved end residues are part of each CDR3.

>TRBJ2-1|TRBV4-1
CASRPEMGLVNEQFF
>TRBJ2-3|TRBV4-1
CASSQEGSGTSGTDTQYF
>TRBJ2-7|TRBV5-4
CASSSLTSSNEQYF
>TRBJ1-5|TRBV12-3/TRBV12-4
CASSPPNRGDQPQHF
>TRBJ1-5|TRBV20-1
CSASRDRGNQPQHF
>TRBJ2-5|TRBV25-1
CASSEYSSSSAETQYF
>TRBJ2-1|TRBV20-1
CSLNRDGRYNEQFF
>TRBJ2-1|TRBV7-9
CARRLAQLGEQFF
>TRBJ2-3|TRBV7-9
CASSYAPGQSTDTQYF
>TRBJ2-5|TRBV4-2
CASRDIFQETQYF
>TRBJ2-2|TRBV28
CASSSEARTGENTGELFF
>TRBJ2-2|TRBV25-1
CASSAHGEGGAPGELFF
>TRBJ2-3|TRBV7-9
CASSLVGVGAGDTQYF
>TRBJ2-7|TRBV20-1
CSASRIRVWEQYF
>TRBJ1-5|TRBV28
CATQGSNQPQHF
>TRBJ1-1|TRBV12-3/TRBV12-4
CASSRPDRGPEAFF
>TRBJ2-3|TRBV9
CASSVVGGETDTQYF
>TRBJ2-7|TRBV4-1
CASSQDLAEYEQYF
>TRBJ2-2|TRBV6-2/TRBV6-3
CASSPVGAWWDTGELFF
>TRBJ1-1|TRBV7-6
CASSRGTGGNEAFF
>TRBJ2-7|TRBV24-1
CATSDTGTAPYEQYF
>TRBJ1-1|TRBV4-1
CASSQDPGAFEAFF
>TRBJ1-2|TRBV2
CASSVQVLNYGYTF
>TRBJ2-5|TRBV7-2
CASSLPTGKTLRVETQYF
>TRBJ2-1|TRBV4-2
CASSHGLAGNNEQFF
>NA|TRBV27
CASSLKGPGQAYEQYF
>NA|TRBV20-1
CSASSGQGAYEQYF
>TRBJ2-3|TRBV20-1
CSARDGGAVTDTQYF
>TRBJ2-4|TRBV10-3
CATDPGNDKNIQYF
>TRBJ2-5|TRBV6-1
CASSEGSGTQYF
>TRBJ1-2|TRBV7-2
CATDGGRNGYTF
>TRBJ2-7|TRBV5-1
CASSPPTSPSSHEQYF
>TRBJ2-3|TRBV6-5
CASSYSSPVMGDTQYF
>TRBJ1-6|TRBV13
CASSFRPQGSPLHF
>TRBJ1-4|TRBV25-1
CASSEWAGTNEKLFF
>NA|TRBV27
CASSPLRGHEQYF
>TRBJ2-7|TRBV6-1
CASRVGDHEQYF
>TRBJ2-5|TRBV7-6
CASSNSLRDRGETQYF
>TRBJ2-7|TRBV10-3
CAISGLAGVADSYEQYF
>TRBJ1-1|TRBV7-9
CASSPYPRQGPSNTEAFF
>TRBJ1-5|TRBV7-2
CASSLGGRGPLGGNQPQHF
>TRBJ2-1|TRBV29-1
CSVTAGVNEQFF
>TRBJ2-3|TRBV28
CASSLLAPDTQYF
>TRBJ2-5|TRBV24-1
CATSDLTGFGGTQYF
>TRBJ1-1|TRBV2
CASRRDRALGNTEAFF
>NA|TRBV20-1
CSAPSGTSYEQYF
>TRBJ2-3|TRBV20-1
CSARIRGDRGWTDTQYF
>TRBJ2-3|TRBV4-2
CASSQDGLYTDTQYF
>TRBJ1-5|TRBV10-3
CAISGADSNQPQHF
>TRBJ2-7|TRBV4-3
CASSQVPGSLEQYF
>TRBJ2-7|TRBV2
CASSGAGGFNEQYF
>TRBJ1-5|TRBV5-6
CASSADSLNQPQHF
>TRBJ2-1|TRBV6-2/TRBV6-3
CASRVGLAYNEQFF
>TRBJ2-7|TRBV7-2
CASSSRGALAYEQYF
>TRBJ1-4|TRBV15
CATSIVGAPNEKLFF